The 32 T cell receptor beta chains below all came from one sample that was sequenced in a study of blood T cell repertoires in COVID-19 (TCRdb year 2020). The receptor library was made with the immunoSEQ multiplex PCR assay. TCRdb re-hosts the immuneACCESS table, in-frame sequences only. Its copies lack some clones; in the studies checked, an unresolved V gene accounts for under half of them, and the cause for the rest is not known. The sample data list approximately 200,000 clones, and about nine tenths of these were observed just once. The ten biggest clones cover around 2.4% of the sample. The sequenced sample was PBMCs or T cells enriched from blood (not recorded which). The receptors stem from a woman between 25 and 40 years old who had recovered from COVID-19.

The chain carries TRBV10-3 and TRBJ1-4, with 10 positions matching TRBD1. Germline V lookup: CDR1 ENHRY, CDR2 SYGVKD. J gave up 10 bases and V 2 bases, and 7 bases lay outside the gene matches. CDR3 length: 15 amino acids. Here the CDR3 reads CAISEDRGRAGKLFF. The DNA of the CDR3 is TGTGCCATCAGTGAGGACAGGGGGCGCGCGGGAAAACTGTTTTTT.

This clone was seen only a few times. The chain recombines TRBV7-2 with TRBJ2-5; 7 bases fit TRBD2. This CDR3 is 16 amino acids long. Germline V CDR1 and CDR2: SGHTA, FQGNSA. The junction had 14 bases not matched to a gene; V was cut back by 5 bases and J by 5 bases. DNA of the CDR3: TGTGCCAGCAGCGCAAGATCCTCTAGCGGTGTGGAGACCCAGTACTTC. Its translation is CASSARSSSGVETQYF.

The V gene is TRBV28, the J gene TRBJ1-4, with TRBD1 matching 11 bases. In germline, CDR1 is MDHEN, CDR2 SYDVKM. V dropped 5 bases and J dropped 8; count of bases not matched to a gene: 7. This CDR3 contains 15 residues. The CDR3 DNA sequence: TGTGCCAGCAGTACCACCGGGACAGGGGGAGAAAAACTGTTTTTT. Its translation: CASSTTGTGGEKLFF. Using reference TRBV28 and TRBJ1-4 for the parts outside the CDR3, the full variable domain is DVKVTQSSRYLVKRTGEKVFLECVQDMDHENMFWYRQDPGLGLRLIYFSYDVKMKEKGDIPEGYSVSREKKERFSLILESASTNQTSMYLCASSTTGTGGEKLFFGSGTQLSVL.

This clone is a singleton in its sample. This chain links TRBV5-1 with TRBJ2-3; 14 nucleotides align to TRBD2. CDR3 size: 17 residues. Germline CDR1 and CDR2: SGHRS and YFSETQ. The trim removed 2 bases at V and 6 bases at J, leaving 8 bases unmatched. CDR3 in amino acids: CASSLRPGTSGSDTQYF. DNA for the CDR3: TGCGCCAGCAGCTTACGTCCCGGGACTAGCGGGAGCGATACGCAGTATTTT.

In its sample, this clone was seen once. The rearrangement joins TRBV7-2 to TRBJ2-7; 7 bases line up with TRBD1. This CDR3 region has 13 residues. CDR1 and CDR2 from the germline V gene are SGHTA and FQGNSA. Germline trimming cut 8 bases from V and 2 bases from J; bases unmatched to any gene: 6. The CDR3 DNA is TGTGCCAGCGCCGCCGGGACAGCCTACGAGCAGTACTTC. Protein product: CASAAGTAYEQYF.

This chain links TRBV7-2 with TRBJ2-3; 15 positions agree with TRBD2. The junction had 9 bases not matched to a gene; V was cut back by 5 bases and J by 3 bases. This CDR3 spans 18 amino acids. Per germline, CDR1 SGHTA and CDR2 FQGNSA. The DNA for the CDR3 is TGTGCCAGCAGCCATTGGACTAGCGGGAGGGCCGGGACAGATACGCAGTATTTT. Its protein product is CASSHWTSGRAGTDTQYF.

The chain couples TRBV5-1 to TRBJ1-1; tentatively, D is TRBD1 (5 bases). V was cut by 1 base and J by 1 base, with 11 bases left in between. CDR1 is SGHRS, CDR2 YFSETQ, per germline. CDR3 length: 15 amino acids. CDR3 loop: CASSLTATGNTEAFF. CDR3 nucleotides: TGCGCCAGCAGCTTGACGGCTACAGGGAACACTGAAGCTTTCTTT.

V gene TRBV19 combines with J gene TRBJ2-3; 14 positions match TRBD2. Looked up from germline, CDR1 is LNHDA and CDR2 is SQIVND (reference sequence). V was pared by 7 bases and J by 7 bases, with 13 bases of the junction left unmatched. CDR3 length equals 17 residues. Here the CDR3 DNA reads TGTGCCAGTACTCCTGGGACTAGCGGGAGTATCTTTAATACGCAGTATTTT. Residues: CASTPGTSGSIFNTQYF.

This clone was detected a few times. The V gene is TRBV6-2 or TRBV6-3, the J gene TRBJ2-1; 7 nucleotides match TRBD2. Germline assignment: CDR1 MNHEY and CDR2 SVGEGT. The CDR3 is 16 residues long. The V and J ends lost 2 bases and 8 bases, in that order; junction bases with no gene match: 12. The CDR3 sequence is CASSYAAGDSWDEQFF. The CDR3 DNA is TGTGCCAGCAGTTACGCGGCGGGGGATTCTTGGGATGAGCAGTTCTTC.

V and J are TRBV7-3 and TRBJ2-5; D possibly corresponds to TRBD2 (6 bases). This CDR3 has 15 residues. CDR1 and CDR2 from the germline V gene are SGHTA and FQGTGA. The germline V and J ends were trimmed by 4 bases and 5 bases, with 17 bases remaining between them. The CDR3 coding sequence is TGTGCCAGCAGCTCCGGGAGAGGGAGGAGGGAGACCCAGTACTTC. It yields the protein CASSSGRGRRETQYF. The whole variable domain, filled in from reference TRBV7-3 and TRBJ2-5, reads GAGVSQTPSNKVTEKGKYVELRCDPISGHTALYWYRQSLGQGPEFLIYFQGTGAADDSGLPNDRFFAVRPEGSVSTLKIQRTERGDSAVYLCASSSGRGRRETQYFGPGTRLLVL.

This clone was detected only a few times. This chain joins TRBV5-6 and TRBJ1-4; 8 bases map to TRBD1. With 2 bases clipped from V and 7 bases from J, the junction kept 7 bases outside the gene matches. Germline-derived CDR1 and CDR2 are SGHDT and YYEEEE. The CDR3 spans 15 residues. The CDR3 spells CASSLKTGVSEKLFF. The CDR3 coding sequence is TGTGCCAGCAGCTTAAAGACAGGGGTCAGTGAAAAACTGTTTTTT.

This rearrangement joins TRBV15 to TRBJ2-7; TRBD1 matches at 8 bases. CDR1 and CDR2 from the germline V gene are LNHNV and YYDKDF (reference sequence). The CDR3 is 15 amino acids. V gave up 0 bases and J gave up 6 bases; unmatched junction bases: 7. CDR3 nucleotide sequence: TGTGCCACCAGCAGAGATCAGGGGGCGGTTTCCGAGCAGTACTTC. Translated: CATSRDQGAVSEQYF.

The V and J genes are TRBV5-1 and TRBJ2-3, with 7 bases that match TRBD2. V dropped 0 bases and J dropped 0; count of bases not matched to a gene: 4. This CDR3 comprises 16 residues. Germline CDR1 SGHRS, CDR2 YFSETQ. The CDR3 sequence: CASSLAGRGSTDTQYF. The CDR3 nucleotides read TGCGCCAGCAGCTTGGCCGGGCGGGGGAGCACAGATACGCAGTATTTT.

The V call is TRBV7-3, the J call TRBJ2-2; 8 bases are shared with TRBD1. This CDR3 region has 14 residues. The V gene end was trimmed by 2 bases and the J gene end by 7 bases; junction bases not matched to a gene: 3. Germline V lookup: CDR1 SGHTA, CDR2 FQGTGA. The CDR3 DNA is TGTGCCAGCAGCTTAGGACAGGGTATCGGGGAGCTGTTTTTT. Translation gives CASSLGQGIGELFF.

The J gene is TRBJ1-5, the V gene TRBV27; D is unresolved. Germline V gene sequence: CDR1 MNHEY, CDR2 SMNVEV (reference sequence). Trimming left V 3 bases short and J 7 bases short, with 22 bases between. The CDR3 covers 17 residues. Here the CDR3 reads CASSFGAPVPNRQPQHF. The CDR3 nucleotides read TGTGCCAGCAGTTTTGGTGCCCCGGTACCGAATCGCCAGCCCCAGCATTTT.

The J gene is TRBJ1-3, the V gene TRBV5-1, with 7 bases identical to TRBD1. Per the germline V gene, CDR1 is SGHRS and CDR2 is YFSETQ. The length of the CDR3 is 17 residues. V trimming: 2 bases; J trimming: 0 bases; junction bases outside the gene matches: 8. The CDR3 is CASSFWTGESSGNTIYF. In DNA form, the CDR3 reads TGCGCCAGCAGCTTTTGGACAGGTGAATCCTCTGGAAACACCATATATTTT.

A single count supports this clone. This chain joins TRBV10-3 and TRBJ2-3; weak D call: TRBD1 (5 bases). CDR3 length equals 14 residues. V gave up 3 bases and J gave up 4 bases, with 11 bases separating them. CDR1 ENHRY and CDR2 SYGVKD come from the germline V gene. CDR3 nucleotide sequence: TGTGCCATCAGTGAACCCGACAGACCAGATACGCAGTATTTT. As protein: CAISEPDRPDTQYF.

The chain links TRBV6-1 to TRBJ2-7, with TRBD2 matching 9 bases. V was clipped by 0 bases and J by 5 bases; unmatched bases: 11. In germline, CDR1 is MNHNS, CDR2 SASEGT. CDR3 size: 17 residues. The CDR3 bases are TGTGCCAGCAGTGAAGCGTGGCGGGGGGGTCCGGCGGACGAGCAGTACTTC. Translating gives CASSEAWRGGPADEQYF.

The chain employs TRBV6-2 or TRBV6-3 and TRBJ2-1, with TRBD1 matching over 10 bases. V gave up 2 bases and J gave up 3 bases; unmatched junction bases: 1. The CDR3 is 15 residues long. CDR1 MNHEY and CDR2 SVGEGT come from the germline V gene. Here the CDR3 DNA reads TGTGCCAGCAGTTACGGGACAGGGGACTACAATGAGCAGTTCTTC. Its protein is CASSYGTGDYNEQFF.

CDR3 coding DNA: TGTGCCAGCAGTGAAAGGGGAATCTACACCTTC. The encoded protein is CASSERGIYTF. This chain links TRBV6-1 with TRBJ1-2, with D possibly TRBD1 on 5 matching bases. V lost 2 bases and J 10 bases, leaving 8 bases between the germline ends. Germline CDR1 and CDR2: MNHNS and SASEGT. The CDR3 length is 11 residues.

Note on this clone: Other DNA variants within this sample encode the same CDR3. CDR3 sequence: CASSSGQGGNTIYF. CDR3 DNA: TGTGCCAGCAGCTCTGGACAGGGAGGAAACACCATATATTTT. The V and J genes are TRBV7-2 and TRBJ1-3, with 8 bases identical to TRBD1. Trimming at V came to 4 bases and at J to 4 bases, leaving 3 bases not matched to a gene. Germline V gene sequence: CDR1 SGHTA, CDR2 FQGNSA. This CDR3 contains 14 residues.

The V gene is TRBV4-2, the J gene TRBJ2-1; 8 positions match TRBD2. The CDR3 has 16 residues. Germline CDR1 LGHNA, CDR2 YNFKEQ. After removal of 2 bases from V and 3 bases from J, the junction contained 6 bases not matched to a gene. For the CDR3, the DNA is TGTGCCAGCAGCCAAATATCGGGAGGGATCTACAATGAGCAGTTCTTC. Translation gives CASSQISGGIYNEQFF.

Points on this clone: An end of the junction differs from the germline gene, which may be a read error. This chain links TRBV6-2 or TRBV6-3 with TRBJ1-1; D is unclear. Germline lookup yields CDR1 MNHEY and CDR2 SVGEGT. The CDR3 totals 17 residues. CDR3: CASSDSPSGRRGTEAFF. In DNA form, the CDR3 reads TGTGCCAGCAGTGACTCCCCCTCCGGGAGGCGAGGGACTGAAGCTTTCTTT.

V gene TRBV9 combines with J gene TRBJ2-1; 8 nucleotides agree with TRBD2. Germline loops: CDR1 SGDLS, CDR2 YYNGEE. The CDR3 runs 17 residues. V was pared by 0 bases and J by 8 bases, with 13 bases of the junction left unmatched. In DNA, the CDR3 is TGTGCCAGCAGCGTAGCTCGGACTAGCTATAGGGACGATGAGCAGTTCTTC. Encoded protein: CASSVARTSYRDDEQFF.

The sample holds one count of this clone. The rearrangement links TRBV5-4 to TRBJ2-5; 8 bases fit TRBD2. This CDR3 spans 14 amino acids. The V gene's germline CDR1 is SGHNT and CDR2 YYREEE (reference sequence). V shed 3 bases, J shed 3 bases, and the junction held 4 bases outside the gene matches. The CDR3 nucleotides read TGTGCCAGCAGCTGGGGACTAGTCGAAGAGACCCAGTACTTC. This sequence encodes CASSWGLVEETQYF.

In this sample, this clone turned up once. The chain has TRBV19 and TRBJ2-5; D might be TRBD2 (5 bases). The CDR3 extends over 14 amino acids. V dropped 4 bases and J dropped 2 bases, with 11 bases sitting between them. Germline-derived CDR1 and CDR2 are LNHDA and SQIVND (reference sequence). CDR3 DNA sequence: TGTGCCAGTAGTAGGTCCGGGGAGCAAGAGACCCAGTACTTC. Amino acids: CASSRSGEQETQYF.

This chain's CDR3 is CASRAPTSSLNEKLFF. The DNA of the CDR3 is TGTGCCAGTAGGGCACCGACATCCAGTTTAAATGAAAAACTGTTTTTT. The chain combines TRBV19 with TRBJ1-4; D unclear. The CDR3 is 16 residues long. The V and J ends lost 6 bases and 5 bases respectively, with 19 bases between them. CDR1 and CDR2 from the germline V gene are LNHDA and SQIVND (reference sequence).

CDR3 nucleotides: TGTGCCAGCAGCTTGGGCAGGGTCAACTATGGCTACACCTTC. This encodes CASSLGRVNYGYTF. V is TRBV5-6 and J is TRBJ1-2; perhaps TRBD1 as D (5 bases). The CDR3 has 14 residues. Germline V gene lookup returns CDR1 SGHDT and CDR2 YYEEEE. With 0 bases removed from V and 2 bases from J, the gap between germline ends came to 8 bases.

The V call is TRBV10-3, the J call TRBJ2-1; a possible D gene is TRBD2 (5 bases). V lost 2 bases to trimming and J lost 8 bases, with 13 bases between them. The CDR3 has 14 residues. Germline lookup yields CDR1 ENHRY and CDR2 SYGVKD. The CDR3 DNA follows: TGTGCCATCAGTGAGCTCGGCGCGCGGGATGAGCAGTTCTTC. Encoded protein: CAISELGARDEQFF.

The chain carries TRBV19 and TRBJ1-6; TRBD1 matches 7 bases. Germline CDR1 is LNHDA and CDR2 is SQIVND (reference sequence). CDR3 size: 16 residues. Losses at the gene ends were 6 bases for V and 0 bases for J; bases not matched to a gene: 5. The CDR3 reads CASRRTGSSYNSPLHF. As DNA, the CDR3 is TGTGCCAGTAGGAGGACAGGCAGCTCCTATAATTCACCCCTCCACTTT.

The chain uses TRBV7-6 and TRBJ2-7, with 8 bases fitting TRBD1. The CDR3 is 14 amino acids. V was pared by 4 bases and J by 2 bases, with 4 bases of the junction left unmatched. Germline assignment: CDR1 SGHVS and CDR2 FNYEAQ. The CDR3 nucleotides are TGTGCCAGCAGCTCAGGACAGGGAACCTACGAGCAGTACTTC. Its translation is CASSSGQGTYEQYF.

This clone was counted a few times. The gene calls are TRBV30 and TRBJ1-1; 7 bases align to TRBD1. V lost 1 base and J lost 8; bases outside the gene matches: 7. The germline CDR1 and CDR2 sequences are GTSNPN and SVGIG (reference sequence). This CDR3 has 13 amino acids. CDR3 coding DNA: TGTGCCTGGAGTGGGAACAGGGGCGCGGAAGCTTTCTTT. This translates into CAWSGNRGAEAFF.